This is a list of T cell receptor beta chains from one sample in a study of molecular identifiers for immune sequencing clone quantification. Via MiXCR, TCRdb re-called the PCR reads, giving one row per CDR3 protein. This sample has around 7,800 distinct CDR3 sequences, with roughly 37% found just once. Sequenced input: naive CD8+ T cells from blood, with Jurkat cell RNA spiked in. Receptors were obtained from a human donor in good health. Some libraries in this study had Jurkat cell RNA spiked in. The CDR3 runs from the conserved cysteine through the conserved F or W. D genes are given only for firm matches. Clone size is not always given. Where it is, it says once, few, many or a class for expanded clones.

clone_size j_call d_call v_call cdr3_aa cdr3_nt
few TRBJ2-7 NA TRBV7-6 CASSGAGSEQYF TGTGCCAGCAGTGGTGCAGGGTCCGAGCAGTACTTC
few TRBJ1-1 TRBD1 TRBV10-3 CAISEPEGQGEAEAFF TGTGCCATCAGTGAACCGGAGGGACAGGGCGAGGCTGAAGCTTTCTTT
NA TRBJ1-2 NA TRBV4-2 CASSYHSINYGYTF TGTGCCAGCAGCTATCATTCGATTAACTATGGCTACACCTTC
once TRBJ2-1 NA TRBV24-1 CASSERSSYNEQFF TGTGCCTCCAGCGAGCGAAGCTCCTACAATGAGCAGTTCTTC
few TRBJ1-2 NA TRBV4-2 CASSQNGYTF TGTGCCAGCAGCCAGAATGGCTACACCTTC
few TRBJ1-3 NA TRBV6-5 CASRTPPPGNTIYF TGTGCCAGCAGAACCCCACCGCCTGGAAACACCATATATTTT
few TRBJ2-3 TRBD2 TRBV24-1 CATSDRTSTTQYF TGTGCCACCAGTGACCGGACTAGCACTACGCAGTATTTT
few TRBJ1-2 NA TRBV7-9 CASSLVGPLLGGYTF TGTGCCAGCAGCTTAGTGGGGCCCCTTTTGGGCGGCTACACCTTC
NA TRBJ1-1 NA TRBV7-2 CASRYVGGLRAFF TGTGCCAGCAGATACGTCGGGGGGTTGAGGGCTTTCTTT
NA TRBJ2-7 NA TRBV5-6 CASSLSGAYEQYF TGTGCCAGCAGCTTGTCCGGAGCCTACGAGCAGTACTTC
few TRBJ2-2 NA TRBV13 CASSLEYNTGELFF TGTGCCAGCAGCTTGGAATACAACACCGGGGAGCTGTTTTTT
NA TRBJ1-1 NA TRBV7-9 CASSFTEAFF TGTGCCAGCAGCTTCACTGAAGCTTTCTTT
NA TRBJ1-5 NA TRBV19 CASKERDSNQPQHF TGTGCCAGTAAGGAGAGGGACAGCAATCAGCCCCAGCATTTT
few TRBJ2-3 NA TRBV12-3/TRBV12-4 CASSGRDTQYF TGTGCCAGCAGTGGCCGGGATACGCAGTATTTT
NA TRBJ2-2 NA TRBV7-9 CASSPLDFSDGEPFF TGTGCCAGCAGCCCCTTGGACTTTTCAGACGGGGAGCCGTTTTTT
once TRBJ2-7 NA TRBV4-2 CASGQAGPGEQYF TGTGCCAGCGGCCAAGCAGGACCGGGCGAGCAGTACTTC
medium-sized TRBJ2-2 NA TRBV5-1 CASSPTRRGNTGELFF TGCGCCAGCAGCCCCACGCGGAGGGGGAACACCGGGGAGCTGTTTTTT
medium-sized TRBJ2-2 TRBD2 TRBV6-6 CASSYPTSGMNTGELFF TGTGCCAGCAGTTACCCGACTAGCGGGATGAACACCGGGGAGCTGTTTTTT
NA TRBJ2-7 TRBD2 TRBV20-1 CSARNLLLSGSPYEQYF TGCAGTGCTAGGAATCTCCTGTTAAGCGGGAGCCCCTACGAGCAGTACTTC
NA TRBJ2-2 NA TRBV5-1 CASSLLTNTGELFF TGCGCCAGCAGCTTACTGACGAACACCGGGGAGCTGTTTTTT
few TRBJ2-6 NA TRBV7-2 CASSLPSGANVLTF TGTGCCAGCAGCTTACCCTCTGGGGCCAACGTCCTGACTTTC
NA TRBJ2-7 NA TRBV7-2 CASSSRASYEQYF TGTGCCAGCAGCTCCAGGGCCTCCTACGAGCAGTACTTC
NA TRBJ1-4 NA TRBV19 CASTQRPDKLFF TGTGCCAGTACTCAGCGTCCGGATAAACTGTTTTTT
NA TRBJ1-1 TRBD1 TRBV6-5 CASTPILGQLMATDAFF TGTGCCAGCACCCCCATCTTGGGACAGCTGATGGCCACTGATGCTTTCTTT
few TRBJ2-3 NA TRBV28 CASSLRLAGLGTDTQYF TGTGCCAGCAGTTTAAGACTGGCAGGGTTAGGCACAGATACGCAGTATTTT
NA TRBJ2-3 NA TRBV28 CASSPLDSTSTDTQYF TGTGCCAGCAGTCCACTGGACAGCACTAGCACAGATACGCAGTATTTT
NA TRBJ1-4 TRBD1 TRBV27 CASRLGGQENEKLFF TGTGCCAGCAGATTAGGGGGACAGGAAAATGAAAAACTGTTTTTT
NA TRBJ2-3 TRBD2 TRBV13 CASSLVPGTSGRPVFHTQYF TGTGCCAGCAGCTTAGTCCCCGGGACTAGCGGGAGGCCCGTATTCCATACGCAGTATTTT
few TRBJ2-3 NA TRBV5-6 CASSWGSTDTQYF TGTGCCAGCAGTTGGGGCAGCACAGATACGCAGTATTTT
NA TRBJ1-4 TRBD1 TRBV20-1 CSARDKFRGGKLFF TGCAGTGCTAGAGATAAATTCAGGGGGGGAAAACTGTTTTTT
few TRBJ1-6 NA TRBV28 CASSLNSVVRSSPLHF TGTGCCAGCAGTTTAAATTCGGTCGTTCGGAGTTCACCCCTCCACTTT
few TRBJ2-7 NA TRBV10-3 CATLGAGSSYEQYF TGTGCCACCCTAGGGGCGGGGAGCTCCTACGAGCAGTACTTC
few TRBJ2-7 TRBD1 TRBV2 CASSSTGAREQYF TGTGCCAGCAGTTCGACAGGGGCGCGGGAGCAGTACTTC
few TRBJ2-7 TRBD1 TRBV28 CASSSIRDRAYEQYF TGTGCCAGCAGTTCCATCCGGGACAGGGCCTACGAGCAGTACTTC
NA TRBJ2-6 NA TRBV25-1 CASSVGSGANVLTF TGTGCCAGCAGTGTTGGCTCTGGGGCCAACGTCCTGACTTTC
medium-sized TRBJ1-5 NA TRBV7-9 CASSFADVQPQHF TGTGCCAGCAGCTTCGCGGACGTCCAGCCCCAGCATTTT
few TRBJ2-3 NA TRBV7-9 CASSLVRDADTQYF TGTGCCAGCAGCTTAGTGCGGGACGCAGATACGCAGTATTTT
NA TRBJ2-2 NA TRBV6-2/TRBV6-3 CASRLLAGLRTGELFF TGTGCCAGCAGACTGCTAGCAGGACTTCGCACCGGGGAGCTGTTTTTT
NA TRBJ1-5 TRBD1 TRBV12-3/TRBV12-4 CASSPTGLRQPQQF TGTGCCAGCAGCCCGACAGGGTTAAGACAGCCCCAGCAGTTT
NA TRBJ1-1 NA TRBV29-1 CSVEDSPSQYTEAFF TGCAGCGTTGAAGATTCCCCAAGCCAGTACACTGAAGCTTTCTTT
NA TRBJ1-5 NA TRBV20-1 CCARDRGRGGRQPQHF TGCTGTGCTAGAGATAGGGGCCGGGGGGGCAGGCAGCCCCAGCATTTT
NA TRBJ2-1 NA TRBV6-5 CASTTDWGFSYNEQFF TGTGCCAGCACTACCGATTGGGGTTTCTCCTACAATGAGCAGTTCTTC
medium-sized TRBJ2-5 TRBD1 TRBV7-9 CASSSGQGQETQYF TGTGCCAGCAGCTCGGGACAGGGCCAAGAGACCCAGTACTTC
few TRBJ2-1 TRBD2 TRBV7-2 CASSSSGSGNEQFF TGTGCCAGCAGTAGTAGCGGGAGTGGCAATGAGCAGTTCTTC
few TRBJ2-1 NA TRBV3-1 CASSQPYPGEQFF TGTGCCAGCAGCCAACCCTACCCCGGTGAGCAGTTCTTC
few TRBJ1-4 NA TRBV6-5 CASSALSRTANEKLFF TGTGCCAGCTCCGCCCTGTCCCGGACAGCTAATGAAAAACTGTTTTTT
NA TRBJ1-2 NA TRBV12-3/TRBV12-4 CASSNTLNYGYTF TGTGCCAGCAGCAACACACTAAACTATGGCTACACCTTC
NA TRBJ2-5 NA TRBV4-2 CASSQDQEEGETQYF TGTGCCAGCAGCCAAGACCAGGAGGAGGGAGAGACCCAGTACTTC
NA TRBJ2-3 TRBD1 TRBV11-1 CASSVTQGARTDTQYF TGTGCCAGCAGCGTAACTCAGGGGGCCCGCACAGATACGCAGTATTTT
NA TRBJ2-7 TRBD1 TRBV2 CASSPGGRYEQYF TGTGCCAGCAGCCCAGGGGGACGCTACGAGCAGTACTTC
NA TRBJ2-2 NA TRBV27 CASSLLSGASGELFF TGTGCCAGCAGTTTATTATCAGGGGCATCCGGGGAGCTGTTTTTT
NA TRBJ1-1 TRBD1 TRBV9 CARSGDRGRANTEAFF TGTGCCAGAAGCGGGGACAGGGGGCGTGCGAACACTGAAGCTTTCTTT
medium-sized TRBJ2-7 NA TRBV4-1 CASSQVRSYEQYF TGCGCCAGCAGCCAAGTACGCAGCTACGAGCAGTACTTC